The rows below give T cell receptor beta chains drawn from one sample of a study of Tregs in tolerant kidney transplant recipients. TCRdb's table, derived via immunoSEQ multiplex PCR, lists solely in-frame clones and lacks some. The repertoire consists of hundreds of thousands of clones, with around 81% occurring once and the leading ten covering 0.55% to 0.65%. What was sequenced was CD4+ T cells from blood. All receptors derive from a human donor in good health. Both conserved end residues are part of each CDR3. The order of the fields is D gene, J gene, CDR3 length, clone size, V gene, CDR3 DNA, CDR3 protein. D genes are given only for firm matches. Size is omitted from some rows. Given values are once, few, many or a class for expanded clones.

>.|TRBJ2-5|14|.|TRBV6-5
TGTGCCAGCAGTTACCGAGGAAACGGCGAGACCCAGTACTTC
CASSYRGNGETQYF
>.|TRBJ2-5|17|.|TRBV7-2
TGTGCCAGCAGCCAAGGGATCCGGGCAGGGGGGGCAGAGACCCAGTACTTC
CASSQGIRAGGAETQYF
>.|TRBJ2-5|13|.|TRBV5-7
TGTGCCAGCAGCTTGGCGTGGCAAGAGACCCAGTACTTC
CASSLAWQETQYF
>.|TRBJ2-7|16|.|TRBV21-1
TGTGCCAGCAGCAAACCAAGGACAGGGGGTTTCCACGAGCAGTACTTC
CASSKPRTGGFHEQYF
>.|TRBJ2-6|18|once|TRBV7-3
TGTGCCAGCAGCGCCCGGCTCGGAGGGGCGCAGGGGGCCAACGTCCTGACTTTC
CASSARLGGAQGANVLTF
>.|TRBJ1-1|14|.|TRBV5-1
TGCGCCAGCAGAACACAGGCCTCGAACACTGAAGCTTTCTTT
CASRTQASNTEAFF
>TRBD2|TRBJ2-7|15|.|TRBV6-5
TGTGCCAGCAGGCCCACTAGCGGGGCTTCCTACGAGCAGTACTTC
CASRPTSGASYEQYF
>TRBD1|TRBJ2-5|13|.|TRBV27
TGTGCCAGCAGAAGACAGGGGCAAGAGACCCAGTACTTC
CASRRQGQETQYF
>TRBD2|TRBJ2-4|15|.|TRBV4-1
TGCGCCAGCGCGGGACTAGAGGGAGTCAAAAACATTCAGTACTTC
CASAGLEGVKNIQYF
>TRBD1|TRBJ1-3|15|.|TRBV29-1
TGCAGCGTTGAAGATTGGACAGGGGAAGGAAACACCATATATTTT
CSVEDWTGEGNTIYF
>TRBD1|TRBJ1-6|16|once|TRBV18
TGTGCCAGCTCACGTCAGGAAGGGGGCTCGGCTTCACCCCTCCACTTT
CASSRQEGGSASPLHF
>.|TRBJ2-2|16|.|TRBV6-5
TGTGCCAGCAGTTACTGGGGCACCTCGAACACCGGGGAGCTGTTTTTT
CASSYWGTSNTGELFF
>TRBD1|TRBJ2-3|23|.|TRBV2
TGTGCCAGCAGTGAAGTCGAAAATCCCATCCACCGGGACAGGGGGCGCGACACAGATACGCAGTATTTT
CASSEVENPIHRDRGRDTDTQYF
>.|TRBJ1-6|17|.|TRBV5-6
TGTGCCAGCAGCTTGGAGGCTGGGACGGGGTATAATTCACCCCTCCACTTT
CASSLEAGTGYNSPLHF
>.|TRBJ1-3|14|.|TRBV11-2
TGTGCGGCGCGGATGGTACCATCTGGAAACACCATATATTTT
CAARMVPSGNTIYF
>.|TRBJ2-7|12|.|TRBV5-1
TGCGCCAGCAGCGGGGGGCGGACCGAGCAGTACTTC
CASSGGRTEQYF
>TRBD1|TRBJ1-5|14|.|TRBV10-2
TGCGCCAGCGGGGGACAGGGAGGCAATCAGCCCCAGCATTTT
CASGGQGGNQPQHF
>TRBD2|TRBJ2-1|15|.|TRBV7-9
TGTGCCAGCAGAGCTAGCGGAGGGTCCTACAATGAGCAGTTCTTC
CASRASGGSYNEQFF
>.|TRBJ1-1|15|.|TRBV2
TGTGCCAGCAGTGAAGCACCCCGGGACACAAGAGGGGCTTTCTTT
CASSEAPRDTRGAFF
>.|TRBJ1-5|13|.|TRBV30
TGTGCCTGGAGTTGGGGGAGCAATCAGCCCCAGCATTTT
CAWSWGSNQPQHF
>TRBD1|TRBJ2-5|16|.|TRBV15
TGTGCCACCAGCAGAGATCGAGGCAGGGGGCAAGAGACCCAGTACTTC
CATSRDRGRGQETQYF
>.|TRBJ1-1|13|.|TRBV19
TGTGCCAGTAGTATAGATATGGGGAAAAGCGCTTTCTTT
CASSIDMGKSAFF
>TRBD1|TRBJ2-3|17|.|TRBV27
TGTGCCAGCAGTACCATCTACAGGGGCTCTCGCACAGATACGCAGTATTTT
CASSTIYRGSRTDTQYF
>.|TRBJ1-1|14|.|TRBV18
TGTGCCAGCTCACCGGGACACCTGAACACTGAAGCTTTCTTT
CASSPGHLNTEAFF
>.|TRBJ2-3|15|.|TRBV7-8
TGTGCCAGCAGCCCCACCGGCAGTGACACAGATACGCAGTATTTT
CASSPTGSDTDTQYF